What follows describes a single TCR beta chain. Its antigen remains unidentified. Expressed TCRB transcripts were sequenced, since all the RNA that had been isolated was reverse transcribed. Profiled with immunoSEQ multiplex PCR; TCRdb holds only in-frame clones, not every one. The table includes 200,000 to 250,000 clones, roughly 11% detected once. This sample is drawn from a study of beta chain features in type 1 diabetes. Study details: Fewer than 110 million sorted cells were examined across all samples. Overall study results and limits: TCRB CDR3s from Type 1 diabetes patients were moderately but significantly shorter in all four CD4+ subsets. Whether HLA type influences TCRB rearrangement remained unresolved here.

The authors sorted CD4+ naive, central memory, regulatory and stem cell-like memory cells via CD45RO/CCR7/CD25/CD127/CD95/CD27. The trim removed 5 bases at V and 4 bases at J, leaving 11 bases unmatched. Germline lookup yields CDR1 LNHDA and CDR2 SQIVND (reference sequence). The CDR3 totals 18 residues. The specimen sequenced was central memory CD4+ T cells from blood. The V call is TRBV19, the J call TRBJ2-7, with TRBD2 matching 16 bases. This sequence originates from a young man in good health. CDR3: CASSPDSGTSGRGYEQYF. The CDR3 nucleotides read TGTGCCAGTAGTCCTGACTCCGGGACTAGCGGGAGGGGATACGAGCAGTACTTC. Full variable domain (outside the CDR3, taken from reference TRBV19 and TRBJ2-7): DGGITQSPKYLFRKEGQNVTLSCEQNLNHDAMYWYRQDPGQGLRLIYYSQIVNDFQKGDIAEGYSVSREKKESFPLTVTSAQKNPTAFYLCASSPDSGTSGRGYEQYFGPGTRLTVT.